This TCR beta chain originates from a study of human T cells and chemical hapten exposure. About the study: After 6 days, upper back 0.01% DPC patch tests were scored.

Time point of the sample: patch test 1, 2 weeks after DPC sensitization. Treatment of the sample: therapeutic diphenylcyclopropenone sensitization with weekly scalp DPC. With regard to this clonotype: What it recognizes is unknown.

A single record per CDR3 protein comes from TCRdb applying MiXCR to the RACE reads. The sample lists around 74,000 distinct CDR3 sequences, around a third seen once, with about 9.6% in the top ten. Study-wide results and limits: Expanded TCRs formed significantly more large CDR3 similarity clusters than controls. Alopecia affected the donors, so their immune response may differ from healthy people's.

The CDR3 length is 15 residues. V lost 0 bases to trimming and J lost 2 bases, with 14 bases between them. Germline V CDR1 and CDR2: DFQATT, SNEGSKA (reference sequence). The TCR sequence derives from a man in his forties with alopecia areata. Some clones in this sample may be carry-over from other donors' samples. This specimen consisted of whole blood, obtained in connection with sensitization to the hapten diphenylcyclopropenone (DPC). The chain combines TRBV20-1 with TRBJ2-7; a possible D gene is TRBD2 (6 bases). CDR3 residues: CSARDVQEGTYEQYF. CDR3 bases: TGCAGTGCTAGAGATGTCCAGGAGGGGACCTACGAGCAGTACTTC.